A selection of T cell receptor beta chains follows, all from one sample in a study of CD8+ T cells in alopecia areata. This table comes from immunoSEQ multiplex PCR, and its TCRdb copy is limited to in-frame clones, with some not included. The table records some 190,000 clones, 60% of them present only once. Here the sequenced sample was CD4+ T cells sorted from blood, taken at week 24, from a patient treated with tofacitinib. These receptors all come from a human donor with alopecia areata. Both conserved end residues are part of each CDR3.

TRBJ1-5 | TRBV27 | CASSFFGFNQPQHF
TRBJ1-1 | TRBV19 | CASSALTGPGVDTEAFF
TRBJ1-6 | TRBV27 | CASSRTGGNNSPLHF
TRBJ2-7 | TRBV5-1 | CASSSNGLADYYEQYF
TRBJ1-1 | TRBV29-1 | CSVEDSGGTEAFF
TRBJ2-7 | TRBV18 | CASSTDRGEQYF
TRBJ2-3 | TRBV7-2 | CASSPRLAGAGDTQYF
TRBJ1-1 | TRBV9 | CASSVGGGDTEAFF
TRBJ2-3 | TRBV30 | CAWSVPNGPQYTQYF
TRBJ2-1 | TRBV5-1 | CASSFRGADNEQFF
TRBJ2-5 | TRBV30 | CAWSVNLGTQYF
TRBJ1-2 | TRBV4-3 | CASSPTGGANGYTF
TRBJ1-5 | TRBV29-1 | CSVAGDRNQPQHF
TRBJ2-7 | TRBV4-3 | CASSQDRDSSYEQYF
TRBJ2-5 | TRBV10-3 | CATSDRLQETQYF
TRBJ2-3 | TRBV29-1 | CSAKAGGLTDTQYF
TRBJ1-1 | TRBV2 | CASGDRGTRAFF
TRBJ2-3 | TRBV25-1 | CASRRDSGPQYF
TRBJ1-1 | TRBV27 | CASSLRGARTEAFF
TRBJ1-4 | TRBV6-1 | CASSASQVTTNEKLFF
TRBJ1-2 | TRBV2 | CASSEEQYYGYTF
TRBJ2-7 | TRBV5-1 | CASSPTGGGILYEQYF
TRBJ2-1 | TRBV29-1 | CSTNGDRGRVNEQFF
TRBJ1-4 | TRBV15 | CATSSRRDLNEKLFF
TRBJ1-1 | TRBV7-9 | CASSLDRVANTEAFF
TRBJ2-5 | TRBV30 | CAWSALPGRQETQYF
TRBJ1-5 | TRBV27 | CASSPTDSNQPQHF
TRBJ2-7 | TRBV7-8 | CASSLVSGYEQYF
TRBJ2-1 | TRBV5-6 | CASSPPRVRSYNEQFF
TRBJ1-6 | TRBV30 | CAWRTDADSPLHF
TRBJ2-1 | TRBV5-1 | CASSTGGVQGNEQFF
TRBJ2-5 | TRBV29-1 | CSVGRETQYF
TRBJ1-5 | TRBV29-1 | CSVVGQANQPQHF
TRBJ2-7 | TRBV27 | CASMAGSSYEQYF
TRBJ1-2 | TRBV6-5 | CATRRGATWGYTF
TRBJ2-5 | TRBV9 | CASSVASGGGETQYF
TRBJ2-5 | TRBV5-1 | CASSSVTEETQYF
TRBJ2-5 | TRBV7-2 | CASSRRGETQYF
TRBJ2-3 | TRBV30 | CAWSGLAGTDTQYF
TRBJ1-2 | TRBV2 | CASMPGQWLGYTF
TRBJ2-3 | TRBV25-1 | CASSDPRRGTDTQYF
TRBJ2-2 | TRBV11-2 | CASSHIVQLLLDGELFF